Listed below are T cell receptor beta chains from one sample, sequenced in a study of OX40 agonist ivuxolimab in advanced cancers. Generated by immunoSEQ multiplex PCR, the TCRdb table keeps only in-frame clones and is missing some. The table includes roughly 32,000 clones, about three quarters detected once. The sample was CD4+ or CD8+ T cells sorted from blood, taken in a trial of the OX40 agonist ivuxolimab. These receptors were taken from an adult with an advanced solid tumor such as melanoma, head and neck, liver or kidney cancer. Both conserved end residues are part of each CDR3. A D gene is named only where the DNA matches it firmly. Some rows have no size entry. The others give once, few or many, or a class for an expanded clone.

14	NA	TRBV5-4	NA	TRBJ2-2	CASSLAQNTGELFF	TGTGCCAGCAGCTTGGCGCAGAACACCGGGGAGCTGTTTTTT
15	NA	TRBV6-5	NA	TRBJ1-5	CASSYRWQFGQPQHF	TGTGCCAGCAGTTACCGGTGGCAGTTCGGGCAGCCCCAGCATTTT
14	NA	TRBV6-5	NA	TRBJ2-7	CASRRMPGDYEQYF	TGTGCCAGCAGACGGATGCCGGGGGACTACGAGCAGTACTTC
15	NA	TRBV6-5	TRBD2	TRBJ2-1	CASTVAGGYYNEQFF	TGTGCCAGCACCGTAGCGGGGGGCTACTACAATGAGCAGTTCTTC
11	NA	TRBV11-2	NA	TRBJ2-1	CASTAYNEQFF	TGTGCCAGCACGGCCTACAATGAGCAGTTCTTC
14	NA	TRBV2	NA	TRBJ1-4	CASRFADGNEKLFF	TGTGCCAGCAGGTTCGCGGATGGGAATGAAAAACTGTTTTTT
15	NA	TRBV6-1	NA	TRBJ1-1	CASSQAGQGPRIAFF	TGTGCCAGCAGCCAAGCAGGGCAAGGCCCAAGAATAGCTTTCTTT
14	NA	TRBV7-6	NA	TRBJ2-7	CASSQSNPGDEQYF	TGTGCCAGCAGCCAATCTAATCCCGGAGATGAGCAGTACTTC
14	once	TRBV13	TRBD2	TRBJ2-7	CASGLAGLTYEQYF	TGTGCCAGCGGATTAGCGGGGTTAACCTACGAGCAGTACTTC
11	few	TRBV7-9	NA	TRBJ2-5	CASSSQETQYF	TGTGCCAGCAGCTCCCAAGAGACCCAGTACTTC
13	NA	TRBV5-1	NA	TRBJ1-6	CASSLQVNSPLHF	TGCGCCAGCAGCTTACAGGTTAATTCACCCCTCCACTTT
15	NA	TRBV11-1	NA	TRBJ2-2	CASSFGQAATGELFF	TGTGCCAGCAGCTTTGGCCAGGCGGCCACCGGGGAGCTGTTTTTT
13	NA	TRBV25-1	NA	TRBJ1-2	CASSEINGDGYTF	TGTGCCAGCAGTGAAATTAATGGTGATGGCTACACCTTC
16	NA	TRBV5-8	TRBD1	TRBJ1-2	CASSRPGDRAFYGYTF	TGTGCCAGCAGCCGACCGGGGGACAGAGCCTTCTATGGCTACACCTTC
14	NA	TRBV6-6	NA	TRBJ2-7	CASSSRTVSYEQYF	TGTGCCAGCAGTTCCCGGACAGTCTCCTACGAGCAGTACTTC
16	once	TRBV18	TRBD1	TRBJ2-1	CASSTWTGGLYNEQFF	TGTGCCAGCTCAACATGGACAGGGGGATTGTACAATGAGCAGTTCTTC
13	NA	TRBV7-9	NA	TRBJ1-1	CASSPSMNTEAFF	TGTGCCAGCAGCCCTTCGATGAACACTGAAGCTTTCTTT
15	NA	TRBV5-1	TRBD1	TRBJ2-5	CASSLQGVFQETQYF	TGCGCCAGCAGCTTACAGGGGGTCTTCCAAGAGACCCAGTACTTC
14	NA	TRBV6-5	TRBD2	TRBJ2-1	CASSGRGAVVEQFF	TGTGCCAGCAGTGGGCGGGGGGCCGTAGTTGAGCAGTTCTTC
15	few	TRBV28	NA	TRBJ2-2	CASSLLGSGTGELFF	TGTGCCAGCAGTTTACTGGGTTCGGGCACCGGGGAGCTGTTTTTT
17	NA	TRBV14	TRBD1	TRBJ1-2	CASSQAFGQGNNYGYTF	TGTGCCAGCAGCCAAGCGTTTGGACAGGGGAATAACTATGGCTACACCTTC
13	once	TRBV28	NA	TRBJ1-5	CASSPTTNQPQHF	TGTGCCAGCAGCCCTACCACAAATCAGCCCCAGCATTTT
17	NA	TRBV5-4	TRBD2	TRBJ2-3	CASGERLAGSSTDTQYF	TGTGCCAGCGGCGAAAGACTAGCGGGGTCTAGCACAGATACGCAGTATTTT
13	few	TRBV19	NA	TRBJ2-7	CAGEGALSYEQYF	TGTGCCGGTGAAGGGGCATTGTCCTACGAGCAGTACTTC
15	NA	TRBV6-6	NA	TRBJ1-1	CASSYDGGRDTEAFF	TGTGCCAGCAGTTACGATGGGGGCAGGGACACTGAAGCTTTCTTT
14	NA	TRBV9	NA	TRBJ2-1	CASSVEGGPWVKFF	TGTGCCAGCAGCGTAGAGGGGGGGCCCTGGGTCAAGTTCTTC
14	NA	TRBV9	NA	TRBJ1-6	CASSVDGRQTPLHF	TGTGCCAGCAGCGTAGACGGACGTCAAACACCCCTCCACTTT
15	NA	TRBV30	NA	TRBJ1-1	CAWSVGLGARTEAFF	TGTGCCTGGAGTGTGGGGCTGGGGGCGAGAACTGAAGCTTTCTTT
10	NA	TRBV5-5	NA	TRBJ1-3	CASSRNTIYF	TGTGCCAGCAGCAGAAACACCATATATTTT
12	NA	TRBV7-9	NA	TRBJ1-2	CASGRSGAGYTF	TGTGCCAGTGGGCGGTCGGGGGCTGGCTACACCTTC
17	NA	TRBV10-3	NA	TRBJ1-2	CAISESPGVKADYGYTF	TGTGCCATCAGTGAGTCACCAGGGGTTAAGGCAGACTATGGCTACACCTTC
15	NA	TRBV19	TRBD1	TRBJ2-6	CASLPTGRGANVLTF	TGTGCCAGTCTCCCGACAGGGCGCGGGGCCAACGTCCTGACTTTC
15	NA	TRBV6-5	NA	TRBJ1-1	CASSHGQNLNTEAFF	TGTGCCAGCAGTCACGGACAGAACTTGAACACTGAAGCTTTCTTT
15	NA	TRBV9	NA	TRBJ1-2	CASSVEPGVNYGYTF	TGTGCCAGCAGCGTCGAGCCAGGGGTTAACTATGGCTACACCTTC
14	NA	TRBV2	NA	TRBJ2-3	CASKVDRNTDTQYF	TGTGCCAGCAAGGTTGACAGGAACACAGATACGCAGTATTTT
12	NA	TRBV2	NA	TRBJ1-5	CASQGTNQPQHF	TGTGCCAGCCAGGGAACAAATCAGCCCCAGCATTTT
14	NA	TRBV7-9	NA	TRBJ2-5	CASSFGPPGETQYF	TGTGCCAGCAGCTTCGGACCCCCAGGAGAGACCCAGTACTTC
15	NA	TRBV6-5	TRBD1	TRBJ1-1	CASSYSPGQITEAFF	TGTGCCAGCAGTTACTCTCCGGGACAGATCACTGAAGCTTTCTTT
15	NA	TRBV7-3	TRBD2	TRBJ2-2	CASSSGLAGIGELFF	TGTGCCAGCAGCTCAGGACTAGCGGGGATCGGGGAGCTGTTTTTT
14	NA	TRBV5-1	TRBD1	TRBJ1-6	CASSSGQGNSPLHF	TGCGCCAGCAGCTCGGGACAGGGTAATTCACCCCTCCACTTT
14	NA	TRBV7-2	TRBD2	TRBJ2-7	CASSRSGVLPEQYF	TGTGCCAGCAGCCGTAGCGGGGTGTTGCCCGAGCAGTACTTC
14	NA	TRBV7-3	TRBD2	TRBJ2-3	CASSLGTITDTQYF	TGTGCCAGCAGCCTCGGGACTATCACAGATACGCAGTATTTT
14	once	TRBV6-6	NA	TRBJ1-1	CASSYSTVNTEAFF	TGTGCCAGCAGTTACTCGACGGTGAACACTGAAGCTTTCTTT
16	NA	TRBV19	NA	TRBJ1-6	CASSVLDSNGNSPLHF	TGTGCCAGTAGCGTCCTGGACAGTAATGGGAATTCACCCCTCCACTTT
16	NA	TRBV4-1	TRBD2	TRBJ2-7	CASSQHERGAFYEQYF	TGCGCCAGCAGCCAGCACGAGCGGGGGGCTTTCTACGAGCAGTACTTC
16	NA	TRBV10-3	TRBD2	TRBJ2-2	CAISELTGGNAGELFF	TGTGCCATCAGTGAGTTGACCGGGGGGAACGCCGGGGAGCTGTTTTTT
11	NA	TRBV2	NA	TRBJ2-5	CASSERETQYF	TGTGCCAGCAGTGAAAGGGAGACCCAGTACTTC
16	NA	TRBV5-6	NA	TRBJ1-2	CASSPTPGAIPYGYTF	TGTGCCAGCAGCCCCACACCTGGAGCCATACCCTATGGCTACACCTTC
15	NA	TRBV28	TRBD2	TRBJ2-1	CASSVSGGAYNEQFF	TGTGCCAGCAGTGTTAGCGGGGGAGCTTACAATGAGCAGTTCTTC
12	NA	TRBV29-1	NA	TRBJ1-2	CSVLSRWYGYTF	TGCAGCGTCCTAAGTCGGTGGTATGGCTACACCTTC
15	NA	TRBV23-1	NA	TRBJ1-4	CASRGRQWFNEKLFF	TGCGCCAGCAGGGGCCGACAGTGGTTTAATGAAAAACTGTTTTTT
13	NA	TRBV7-2	NA	TRBJ1-1	CASSLLGNTEAFF	TGTGCCAGCAGCTTACTAGGGAACACTGAAGCTTTCTTT
11	NA	TRBV6-1	NA	TRBJ1-2	CASSEAYGYTF	TGTGCCAGCAGTGAAGCGTATGGCTACACCTTC
15	NA	TRBV6-1	NA	TRBJ2-1	CASSRSRDTNNEQFF	TGTGCCAGCAGCCGCTCCCGGGACACTAACAATGAGCAGTTCTTC
18	NA	TRBV19	TRBD2	TRBJ2-1	CASSPGLADPGTYNEQFF	TGTGCCAGTAGCCCGGGACTAGCGGACCCGGGGACCTACAATGAGCAGTTCTTC
13	few	TRBV25-1	TRBD1	TRBJ2-7	CASRATGHYEQYF	TGTGCCAGCAGAGCGACAGGGCACTACGAGCAGTACTTC